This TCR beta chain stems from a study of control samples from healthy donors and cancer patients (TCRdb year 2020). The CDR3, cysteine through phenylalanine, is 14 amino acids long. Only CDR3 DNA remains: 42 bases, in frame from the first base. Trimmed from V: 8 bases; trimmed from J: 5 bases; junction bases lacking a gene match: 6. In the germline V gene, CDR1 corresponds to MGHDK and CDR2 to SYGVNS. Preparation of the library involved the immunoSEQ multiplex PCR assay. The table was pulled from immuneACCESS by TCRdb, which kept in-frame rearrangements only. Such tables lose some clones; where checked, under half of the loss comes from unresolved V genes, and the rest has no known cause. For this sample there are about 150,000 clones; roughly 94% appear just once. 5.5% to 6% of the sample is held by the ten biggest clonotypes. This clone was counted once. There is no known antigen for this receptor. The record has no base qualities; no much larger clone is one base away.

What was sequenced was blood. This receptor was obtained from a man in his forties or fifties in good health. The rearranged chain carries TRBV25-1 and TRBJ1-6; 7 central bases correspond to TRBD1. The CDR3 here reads CASGTGTDNSPLHF. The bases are TGTGCCAGCGGTACCGGGACAGATAATTCACCCCTCCACTTT.